Each of the 31 T cell receptor beta chains below was sequenced from the same sample in a study of T cell responses to AZD1222 COVID-19 vaccine. Measured with immunoSEQ multiplex PCR; TCRdb has only the in-frame clones, and not every one. This table holds roughly 130,000 clones, roughly 85% found once. Sequenced here: peripheral blood, sampled on day 0 of AZD1222 vaccination. The receptors were sampled from an adult in good health.

The rearrangement joins TRBV7-8 to TRBJ1-6; 9 bases fit TRBD1. The trim removed 0 bases at V and 15 bases at J, leaving 9 bases unmatched. The germline V gene has CDR1 SGHVS and CDR2 FQNEAQ. The CDR3 runs 15 residues. This chain's CDR3 is CASSLAGTGTSNLHF. In DNA, the CDR3 is TGTGCCAGCAGCTTAGCCGGGACAGGGACCTCAAACCTCCACTTT.

The rearrangement joins TRBV7-9 to TRBJ1-1; D perhaps matches TRBD1 (5 bases). The germline V gene has CDR1 SEHNR and CDR2 FQNEAQ (reference sequence). The CDR3 is 12 residues long. The V end lost 5 bases, the J end lost 3 bases, and 7 bases lay between the germline ends. CDR3 DNA sequence: TGTGCCAGCAGCGGGGGGGACACTGAAGCTTTCTTT. Translating it yields CASSGGDTEAFF.

The V gene is TRBV4-3, the J gene TRBJ2-7; D tentatively fits TRBD1 or TRBD2 (5 bases each). Germline V gives CDR1 LGHNA, CDR2 YSLEER. V lost 0 bases and J 0 bases, leaving 9 bases between the germline ends. The CDR3 runs to 15 residues. The CDR3 here is CASSQEGTGSYEQYF. The CDR3 DNA follows: TGCGCCAGCAGCCAAGAGGGGACGGGCTCCTACGAGCAGTACTTC.

The table lists this clone with a few counts. V is TRBV24-1 and J is TRBJ2-5, with D maybe TRBD1 (6 bases). V gave up 9 bases and J gave up 2 bases, with 12 bases separating them. Germline assignment: CDR1 KGHDR and CDR2 SFDVKD. The length of the CDR3 is 13 residues. DNA of the CDR3: TGTGCCACCGTATCAGGGGTTCAAGAGACCCAGTACTTC. Residues: CATVSGVQETQYF.

This clone was counted between two and nine times. The chain employs TRBV12-3 or TRBV12-4 and TRBJ1-6; no definite D call. The CDR3 is 13 amino acids. Deletions cut 8 bases from V and 7 bases from J, with 12 bases between. Here the CDR3 reads CASAESGNSPLHF. The DNA for the CDR3 is TGTGCCAGCGCGGAGAGTGGGAATTCACCCCTCCACTTT.

This sequence joins TRBV19 and TRBJ1-1, with 9 positions matching TRBD1. Germline CDR1 LNHDA, CDR2 SQIVND (reference sequence). Germline trimming cut 5 bases from V and 1 base from J; bases unmatched to any gene: 5. This CDR3 contains 15 residues. The DNA for the CDR3 is TGTGCCAGTAGTTACAGGGGGCGCGGGAACACTGAAGCTTTCTTT. Its protein product is CASSYRGRGNTEAFF.

The chain combines TRBV11-2 with TRBJ2-2; D gene ambiguous. The CDR3 runs to 15 residues. From germline, CDR1 is SGHAT and CDR2 FQNNGV. Trimming shortened V by 7 bases and J by 0 bases, and 12 bases separated the two germline ends. The CDR3 bases are TGTGCCAGCACCGTCGGCGGTTCGAACACCGGGGAGCTGTTTTTT. Protein product: CASTVGGSNTGELFF.

The chain has TRBV4-2 and TRBJ2-2; 7 nucleotides agree with TRBD2. This CDR3 region has 17 residues. Trimming at V came to 0 bases and at J to 1 base, leaving 5 bases not matched to a gene. Germline assignment: CDR1 LGHNA and CDR2 YNFKEQ. The CDR3, as DNA: TGTGCCAGCAGCCAAGATTGGGGAGGGATGAACACCGGGGAGCTGTTTTTT. This encodes CASSQDWGGMNTGELFF.

The chain has TRBV5-6 and TRBJ1-4, with D perhaps TRBD1 (5 bases). This CDR3 contains 13 residues. The germline V and J ends were trimmed by 2 bases and 6 bases, with 8 bases remaining between them. CDR1 is SGHDT, CDR2 YYEEEE, per germline. The CDR3, as DNA: TGTGCCAGCAGCTTAGGGACGGATGAAAAACTGTTTTTT. This encodes CASSLGTDEKLFF.

This clone was counted only a few times. V gene TRBV7-9 combines with J gene TRBJ2-7; no reliable D call. Trimming stripped 5 bases from V and 0 bases from J, with 11 bases between. The V gene's germline CDR1 is SEHNR and CDR2 FQNEAQ (reference sequence). The CDR3 sequence is 14 residues long. The CDR3 sequence: CASSETLSSYEQYF. The CDR3 DNA reads as TGTGCCAGCAGCGAGACTTTAAGCTCCTACGAGCAGTACTTC.

The V and J genes are TRBV12-5 and TRBJ1-3; D gene ambiguous. The CDR3 extends over 14 amino acids. Trimming removed 7 bases at V and 1 base at J, with 11 bases between. Germline CDR1 reads LGHNT; CDR2 reads FRNRAP. CDR3 residues: CASVWGFSGNTIYF. Here the CDR3 DNA reads TGTGCTAGTGTTTGGGGATTTTCTGGAAACACCATATATTTT.

This chain joins TRBV10-3 and TRBJ2-7; TRBD2 agrees at 9 bases. The CDR3 totals 13 residues. The V gene end was trimmed by 10 bases and the J gene end by 2 bases; junction bases not matched to a gene: 6. From germline, CDR1 is ENHRY and CDR2 SYGVKD. Here the CDR3 reads CASGTSNTYEQYF. The CDR3 DNA is TGTGCCAGCGGGACTAGCAACACCTACGAGCAGTACTTC.

The V call is TRBV2, the J call TRBJ1-4; a possible D gene is TRBD1 (6 bases). The V and J ends lost 10 bases and 3 bases respectively, with 15 bases between them. This CDR3 is built from 14 residues. In germline, CDR1 is SNHLY, CDR2 FYNNEI. DNA of the CDR3: TGTGCCACTCAAACACAGGGTTCTAATGAAAAACTGTTTTTT. Translation gives CATQTQGSNEKLFF.

The chain has TRBV7-9 and TRBJ2-1, with 11 bases matching TRBD2. The V gene end was trimmed by 4 bases and the J gene end by 11 bases; junction bases not matched to a gene: 13. The germline V gene has CDR1 SEHNR and CDR2 FQNEAQ (reference sequence). The CDR3 extends over 16 amino acids. CDR3 coding DNA: TGTGCCAGCAGCTCGGCGGGACTAGCGGCCCTGGATAAGCAGTTCTTC. It translates to CASSSAGLAALDKQFF.

The rearrangement uses TRBV19 and TRBJ1-1; D is perhaps TRBD1 (6 bases). The CDR3 has 13 amino acids. Germline lookup yields CDR1 LNHDA and CDR2 SQIVND (reference sequence). Trimming shortened V by 1 base and J by 6 bases, and 9 bases separated the two germline ends. In nucleotides, the CDR3 is TGTGCCAGTAGTATAGTTAGGGGGGCTGAAGCTTTCTTT. It specifies CASSIVRGAEAFF.

The genes are TRBV7-6 and TRBJ1-1, with 10 bases matching TRBD1. With V trimmed by 5 bases and J by 4 bases, 10 bases remained unmatched. Germline CDR1 and CDR2: SGHVS and FNYEAQ. CDR3 length: 16 residues. CDR3 region: CASSQRQGALSTEAFF. Written as DNA, the CDR3 is TGTGCCAGCAGCCAGAGACAGGGGGCGTTGAGCACTGAAGCTTTCTTT.

The chain combines TRBV7-9 with TRBJ1-1, with 7 bases that match TRBD1. The CDR3 is made up of 16 amino acids. The germline gives CDR1 SEHNR, CDR2 FQNEAQ (reference sequence). The J segment lost 4 bases and the V segment lost 6 bases, leaving 14 bases of the junction unmatched. The CDR3 DNA reads TGTGCCAGCAGTACATTGCGACAGGGAGGTGGCACTGAAGCTTTCTTT. Protein product: CASSTLRQGGGTEAFF.

The table lists this clone with a few counts. The chain links TRBV9 to TRBJ1-1; weak D call: TRBD1 (5 bases). From germline, CDR1 is SGDLS and CDR2 YYNGEE. CDR3 length equals 15 residues. V was pared by 4 bases and J by 4 bases, with 17 bases between. The DNA for the CDR3 is TGTGCCAGCAGCCTAGGTAGCCTTGGGGGCACTGAAGCTTTCTTT. Translated: CASSLGSLGGTEAFF.

As to this clone: One end of the junction varies from germline; a read error may be responsible. The V gene is TRBV12-5, the J gene TRBJ2-5, with 8 bases that match TRBD2. Looked up from germline, CDR1 is LGHNT and CDR2 is FRNRAP. This CDR3 spans 13 amino acids. The CDR3 loop reads CASARVEREKSDF. CDR3 in DNA: TGTGCTAGTGCCCGCGTCGAGCGGGAGAAGTCGGACTTC.

This clone has only one observation. The V gene is TRBV3-1 (or the pseudogene TRBV3-2), the J gene TRBJ2-1, with 11 bases lining up with TRBD2. V lost 0 bases to trimming and J lost 12 bases; unmatched junction nucleotides: 7. The CDR3 contains 15 residues. CDR1 LGHDT and CDR2 YNNKEL come from the germline V gene (reference sequence). For the CDR3, the DNA is TGTGCCAGCAGCCAAGATACACTAGCGGGGGAAGGGCAGTTCTTC. It yields the protein CASSQDTLAGEGQFF.

This clone appeared once. J is TRBJ2-7 and V is TRBV18; D ambiguous. V lost 3 bases to trimming and J lost 3 bases, with 9 bases between them. The germline CDR1 and CDR2 sequences are KGHSH and LQKENI. The CDR3 is 13 residues long. In DNA, the CDR3 is TGTGCCAGCTCACCGACGAAAGACTACGAGCAGTACTTC. This encodes CASSPTKDYEQYF.

The V gene is TRBV11-2, the J gene TRBJ2-1; 12 nucleotides match TRBD2. The CDR3 loop spans 17 amino acids. Germline assignment: CDR1 SGHAT and CDR2 FQNNGV. Trimming cost V 5 bases and J 6 bases; bases outside gene matches: 11. The CDR3 DNA is TGTGCCAGCAGCCAACAGACTAGCGGGAGATTCCCCAATGAGCAGTTCTTC. Translation: CASSQQTSGRFPNEQFF.

V is TRBV12-3 or TRBV12-4 and J is TRBJ1-4; D ambiguous. Trimming shortened V by 6 bases and J by 8 bases, and 10 bases separated the two germline ends. There are 12 residues in the CDR3. DNA for the CDR3: TGTGCCAGCAGATCGAGGGTCGAAAAACTGTTTTTT. The encoded protein is CASRSRVEKLFF.

V is TRBV5-1 and J is TRBJ2-7; TRBD1 agrees at 9 bases. V dropped 0 bases and J dropped 3; count of bases not matched to a gene: 4. Germline V gene sequence: CDR1 SGHRS, CDR2 YFSETQ. This CDR3 has 15 residues. The CDR3 coding sequence is TGCGCCAGCAGCTTGGGCGGGACAGGGAACTACGAGCAGTACTTC. This translates into CASSLGGTGNYEQYF.

The table lists this clone with a count of one. The chain combines TRBV2 with TRBJ1-6; 11 bases are a match to TRBD1. V gave up 8 bases and J gave up 7 bases; unmatched junction bases: 10. Germline-derived CDR1 and CDR2 are SNHLY and FYNNEI. The CDR3 spans 16 residues. CDR3 sequence reads: CASGGTGGFSNSPLHF. The CDR3 bases are TGTGCCAGCGGAGGGACAGGGGGATTTTCGAATTCACCCCTCCACTTT.

The chain employs TRBV9 and TRBJ1-2; D is ambiguous. The CDR3 runs to 14 residues. Germline CDR1 SGDLS, CDR2 YYNGEE. Trimming stripped 0 bases from V and 8 bases from J, with 14 bases between. This CDR3 is CASSVVITAWGYTF. The CDR3 DNA reads TGTGCCAGCAGCGTAGTAATCACGGCGTGGGGCTACACCTTC.

This clone has more than one count but fewer than ten. The V and J genes are TRBV7-9 and TRBJ1-2; 9 nucleotides match TRBD1. This CDR3 comprises 16 residues. Trimming took 7 bases from V and 2 from J; bases not matched to a gene: 11. The germline gives CDR1 SEHNR, CDR2 FQNEAQ (reference sequence). CDR3 in DNA: TGTGCCAGCATCCGAATCCCGGACAGGGGAAACTATGGCTACACCTTC. This encodes CASIRIPDRGNYGYTF.

The V call is TRBV3-1 (or the pseudogene TRBV3-2), the J call TRBJ2-7, with a weak D call TRBD1 (5 bases). Trimming shortened V by 0 bases and J by 6 bases, and 12 bases separated the two germline ends. Germline CDR1 is LGHDT and CDR2 is YNNKEL (reference sequence). The CDR3 is made up of 14 amino acids. CDR3 sequence reads: CASSQEKDQGEQYF. In DNA form, the CDR3 reads TGTGCCAGCAGCCAAGAGAAGGATCAGGGCGAGCAGTACTTC.

V is TRBV6-6 and J is TRBJ1-4; D is ambiguous. The V end was cut by 0 bases, the J end by 0 bases, with 8 bases between. Per germline, CDR1 MNHNY and CDR2 SVGAGI (reference sequence). The CDR3 is 16 residues long. The CDR3 sequence: CASSYSISPTNEKLFF. In DNA, the CDR3 is TGTGCCAGCAGTTACTCGATATCCCCAACTAATGAAAAACTGTTTTTT.

This chain links TRBV7-2 with TRBJ2-2; 7 positions agree with TRBD2. The CDR3 runs 15 residues. From germline, CDR1 is SGHTA and CDR2 FQGNSA. Losses at the gene ends were 1 base for V and 4 bases for J; bases not matched to a gene: 3. CDR3 sequence reads: CASSLGGRATGELFF. The CDR3 nucleotides read TGTGCCAGCAGCTTAGGGGGGAGGGCCACCGGGGAGCTGTTTTTT.

This clone was detected once. The chain employs TRBV5-1 and TRBJ2-3; no firm D call. Trimming left V 6 bases short and J 2 bases short, with 16 bases between. This CDR3 region has 15 residues. Per germline, CDR1 SGHRS and CDR2 YFSETQ. The CDR3, as DNA: TGCGCCAGCACCCCGATGGGATTTCCCACAGATACGCAGTATTTT. The encoded protein is CASTPMGFPTDTQYF. Combining the CDR3 with reference TRBV5-1 and TRBJ2-3 gives the whole variable domain KAGVTQTPRYLIKTRGQQVTLSCSPISGHRSVSWYQQTPGQGLQFLFEYFSETQRNKGNFPGRFSGRQFSNSRSEMNVSTLELGDSALYLCASTPMGFPTDTQYFGPGTRLTVL.